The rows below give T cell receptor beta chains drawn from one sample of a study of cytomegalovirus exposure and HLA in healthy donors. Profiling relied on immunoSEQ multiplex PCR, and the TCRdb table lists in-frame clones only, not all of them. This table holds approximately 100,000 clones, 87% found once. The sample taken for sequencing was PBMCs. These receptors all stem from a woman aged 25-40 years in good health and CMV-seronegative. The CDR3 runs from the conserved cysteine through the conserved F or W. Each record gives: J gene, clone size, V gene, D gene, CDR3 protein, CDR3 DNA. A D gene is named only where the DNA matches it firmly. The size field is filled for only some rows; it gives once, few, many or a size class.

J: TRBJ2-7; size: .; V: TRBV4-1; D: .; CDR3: CASSQDPLRGQYF; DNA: TGCGCCAGCAGCCAAGACCCACTTCGCGGGCAGTACTTC
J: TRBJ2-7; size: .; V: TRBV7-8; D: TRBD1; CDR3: CASSQRDRVREQYF; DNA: TGTGCCAGCAGCCAGAGGGACAGGGTAAGGGAGCAGTACTTC
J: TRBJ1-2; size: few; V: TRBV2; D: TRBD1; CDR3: CASSPGQGAYGYTF; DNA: TGTGCCAGCAGTCCGGGACAGGGGGCCTATGGCTACACCTTC
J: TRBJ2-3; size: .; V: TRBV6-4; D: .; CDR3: CASSVTGEGTDTQYF; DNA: TGTGCCAGCAGTGTTACAGGGGAGGGCACAGATACGCAGTATTTT
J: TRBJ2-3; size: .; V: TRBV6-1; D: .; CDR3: CASGLARSDTQYF; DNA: TGTGCCAGCGGGCTAGCTCGGTCAGATACGCAGTATTTT
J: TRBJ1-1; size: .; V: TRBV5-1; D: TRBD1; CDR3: CASSTRTGSGTEAFF; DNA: TGCGCCAGCAGCACACGGACAGGGTCGGGCACTGAAGCTTTCTTT
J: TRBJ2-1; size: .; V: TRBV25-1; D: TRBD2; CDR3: CASSDPGLASSNEQFF; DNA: TGTGCCAGCAGTGACCCGGGACTAGCGAGTTCCAATGAGCAGTTCTTC
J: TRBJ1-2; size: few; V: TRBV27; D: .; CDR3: CASRPSGGYGYTF; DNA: TGTGCCAGCAGGCCGTCCGGGGGGTATGGCTACACCTTC
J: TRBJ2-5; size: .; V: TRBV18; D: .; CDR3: CASSRDPQETQYF; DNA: TGTGCCAGCTCACGCGATCCCCAAGAGACCCAGTACTTC
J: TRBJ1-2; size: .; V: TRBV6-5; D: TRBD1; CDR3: CASRLGQGVYGYTF; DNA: TGTGCCAGCAGATTGGGACAGGGAGTCTATGGCTACACCTTC
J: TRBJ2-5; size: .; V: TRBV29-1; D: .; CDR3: CSVLPPGIQETQYF; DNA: TGCAGCGTCCTCCCCCCGGGAATTCAAGAGACCCAGTACTTC
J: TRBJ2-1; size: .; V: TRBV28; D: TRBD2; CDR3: CALGRGTGEQFF; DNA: TGTGCCCTAGGGAGGGGTACCGGTGAGCAGTTCTTC
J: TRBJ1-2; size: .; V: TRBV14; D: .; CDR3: CASSQSRVDGYTF; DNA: TGTGCCAGCAGCCAATCCAGGGTGGATGGCTACACCTTC
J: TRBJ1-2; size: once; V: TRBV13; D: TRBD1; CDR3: CASSLQGISGYTF; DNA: TGTGCCAGCAGCCTACAGGGGATCTCTGGCTACACCTTC
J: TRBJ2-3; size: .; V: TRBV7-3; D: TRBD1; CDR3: CASSRDRGRGYPDTQYF; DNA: TGTGCCAGCAGCCGGGACAGGGGGCGCGGGTATCCAGATACGCAGTATTTT
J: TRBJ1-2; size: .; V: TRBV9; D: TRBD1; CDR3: CASSAYQGEAIGYTF; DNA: TGTGCCAGCAGCGCATACCAGGGGGAAGCAATTGGCTACACCTTC
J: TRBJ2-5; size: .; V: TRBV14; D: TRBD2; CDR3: CASSPLGGRKTQYF; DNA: TGTGCCAGCAGCCCCCTGGGGGGGAGAAAGACCCAGTACTTC
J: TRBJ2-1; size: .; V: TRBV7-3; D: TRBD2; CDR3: CASSLSVGTSGNEQFF; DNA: TGTGCCAGCAGCTTAAGCGTAGGAACTAGCGGCAATGAGCAGTTCTTC
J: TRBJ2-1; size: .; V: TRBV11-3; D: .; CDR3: CASSFSEREQFF; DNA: TGTGCCAGCAGCTTTTCTGAGCGGGAGCAGTTCTTC
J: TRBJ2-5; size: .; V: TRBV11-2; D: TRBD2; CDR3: CASSLEYGREFVGETQYF; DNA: TGTGCCAGCAGCTTAGAGTACGGGAGGGAGTTCGTTGGAGAGACCCAGTACTTC
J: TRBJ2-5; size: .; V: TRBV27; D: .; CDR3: CASSLQGIRTDQETQYF; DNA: TGTGCCAGCAGTTTACAGGGGATTCGGACGGACCAAGAGACCCAGTACTTC
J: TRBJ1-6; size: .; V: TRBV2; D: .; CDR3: CASSLAGSYNSPLHF; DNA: TGTGCCAGCAGCCTCGCGGGCTCCTATAATTCACCCCTCCACTTT
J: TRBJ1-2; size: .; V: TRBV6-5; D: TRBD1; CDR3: CASRLTGVYGYTF; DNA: TGTGCCAGCAGACTTACAGGGGTCTATGGCTACACCTTC
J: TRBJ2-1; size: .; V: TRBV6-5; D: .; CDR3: CASTLDNEQFF; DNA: TGTGCCAGCACTTTAGACAATGAGCAGTTCTTC
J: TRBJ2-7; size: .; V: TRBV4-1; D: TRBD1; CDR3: CASSQGIWDRGSLEQYF; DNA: TGCGCCAGCAGCCAAGGCATCTGGGACAGGGGTTCCCTCGAGCAGTACTTC
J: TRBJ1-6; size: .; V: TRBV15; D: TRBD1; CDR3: CATSRARQGTNSPLHF; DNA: TGTGCCACCAGCAGAGCCCGACAGGGTACAAATTCACCCCTCCACTTT
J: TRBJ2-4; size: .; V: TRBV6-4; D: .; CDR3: CASSKGLAKNIQYF; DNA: TGTGCCAGCTCAAAGGGGCTAGCCAAAAACATTCAGTACTTC
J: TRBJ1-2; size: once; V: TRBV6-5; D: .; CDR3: CASSAKGHPRGGYTF; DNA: TGTGCCAGCAGTGCCAAGGGACATCCCAGGGGTGGCTACACCTTC
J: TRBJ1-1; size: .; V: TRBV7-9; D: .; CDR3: CASSSAGGRAFF; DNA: TGTGCCAGCAGCTCGGCGGGGGGGAGAGCTTTCTTT
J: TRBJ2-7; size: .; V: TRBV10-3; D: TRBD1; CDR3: CAIRRWDRGTYEQYF; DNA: TGTGCCATCAGGAGGTGGGACAGGGGGACCTACGAGCAGTACTTC
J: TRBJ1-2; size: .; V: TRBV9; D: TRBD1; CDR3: CASSQRTGGYGYTF; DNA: TGTGCCAGCAGTCAGAGGACAGGGGGCTATGGCTACACCTTC
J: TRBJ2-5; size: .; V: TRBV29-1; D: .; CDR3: CSVEDRDRETQYF; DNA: TGCAGCGTTGAAGATCGAGATCGCGAGACCCAGTACTTC
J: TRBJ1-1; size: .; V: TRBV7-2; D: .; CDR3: CASSLSRGEAFF; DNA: TGTGCCAGCAGCTTAAGCAGGGGAGAAGCTTTCTTT
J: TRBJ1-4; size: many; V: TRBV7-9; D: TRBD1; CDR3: CASTLNQGQTNEKLFF; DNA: TGTGCCAGCACCCTCAATCAGGGACAGACTAATGAAAAACTGTTTTTT
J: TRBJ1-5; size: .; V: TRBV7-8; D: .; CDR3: CASSLAGSNQPQHF; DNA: TGTGCCAGCAGCTTAGCCGGGAGCAATCAGCCCCAGCATTTT
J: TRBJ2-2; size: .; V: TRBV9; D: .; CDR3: CASSMDGAGGELFF; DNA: TGTGCCAGCAGCATGGACGGAGCGGGCGGGGAGCTGTTTTTT
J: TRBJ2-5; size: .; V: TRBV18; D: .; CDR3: CASSPADRGSQYF; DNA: TGTGCCAGCTCACCCGCGGACAGAGGGTCCCAGTACTTC
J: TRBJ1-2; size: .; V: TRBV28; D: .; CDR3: CASRRGPGYTF; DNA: TGTGCCAGCCGGCGGGGCCCTGGCTACACCTTC
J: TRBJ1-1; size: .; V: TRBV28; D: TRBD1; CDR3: CASSLILRDRKNTEAFF; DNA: TGTGCCAGCAGTTTAATTCTCCGGGACAGAAAGAACACTGAAGCTTTCTTT
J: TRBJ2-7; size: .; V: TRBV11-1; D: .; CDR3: CASSLVQGSYEQYF; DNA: TGTGCCAGCAGCTTAGTCCAGGGCTCCTACGAGCAGTACTTC
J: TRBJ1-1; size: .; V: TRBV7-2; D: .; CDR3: CASSLGGGGNTEAFF; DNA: TGTGCCAGCAGCTTAGGGGGGGGCGGGAACACTGAAGCTTTCTTT
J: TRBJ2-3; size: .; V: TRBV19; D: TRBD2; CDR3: CASRNGVAGGQDTQYF; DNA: TGTGCCAGTAGGAATGGGGTGGCGGGAGGGCAAGATACGCAGTATTTT
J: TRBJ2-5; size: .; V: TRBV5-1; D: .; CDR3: CASSPTPTDKETQYF; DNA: TGCGCCAGCAGCCCCACCCCGACAGACAAAGAGACCCAGTACTTC
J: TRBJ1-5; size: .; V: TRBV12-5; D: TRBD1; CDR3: CASNSRDRGQEQPQHF; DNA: TGTGCTAGCAACTCCCGGGACAGGGGGCAGGAACAGCCCCAGCATTTT
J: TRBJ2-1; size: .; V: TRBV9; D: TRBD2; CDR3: CASSVAGTRGYNEQFF; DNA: TGTGCCAGCAGCGTAGCGGGGACTAGGGGCTACAATGAGCAGTTCTTC
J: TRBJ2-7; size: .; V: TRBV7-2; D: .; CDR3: CASSFLAAAEQYF; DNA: TGTGCCAGCAGCTTCCTGGCGGCAGCAGAGCAGTACTTC
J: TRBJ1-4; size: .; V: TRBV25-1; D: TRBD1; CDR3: CASSEIQGVNREKLFF; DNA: TGTGCCAGCAGTGAAATACAGGGGGTGAATCGAGAAAAACTGTTTTTT
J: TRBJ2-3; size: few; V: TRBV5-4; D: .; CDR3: CASSLQGTDTQYF; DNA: TGTGCCAGCAGCTTACAGGGCACAGATACGCAGTATTTT
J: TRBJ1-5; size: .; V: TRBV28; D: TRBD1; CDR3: CASSYLALQGSIAQHF; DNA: TGTGCCAGCAGCTATCTGGCCTTACAGGGGAGTATAGCCCAGCATTTT
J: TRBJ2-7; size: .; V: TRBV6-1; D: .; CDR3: CASSEVPGGIGEQYF; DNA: TGTGCCAGCAGTGAAGTGCCGGGGGGCATAGGCGAGCAGTACTTC